What follows are 7 T cell receptor beta chains derived from one specimen sequenced in a study of blood T cells in healthy people across ages. Using a J-beta primer mix together with a sample-barcoded 5' primer, a second PCR was run for about 6 to 12 cycles. Each CDR3 protein gets one entry after TCRdb re-called the 5' RACE reads with MiXCR. Of about 1 million distinct CDR3 sequences in the sample, 40% to 45% are singletons; the top ten hold 15% to 20%. The sequencing input was blood. The receptors shown here come from a woman aged 55-75 years in good health.

This clonotype turned up a few times. The rearrangement joins TRBV20-1 to TRBJ2-1; maybe TRBD2 (6 bases). The CDR3 is made up of 15 amino acids. Germline values: CDR1 DFQATT, CDR2 SNEGSKA (reference sequence). Trimming removed 1 base at V and 0 bases at J, with 10 bases between. CDR3 region: CSARADYSSYNEQFF. In DNA form, the CDR3 reads TGCAGTGCTAGAGCGGACTACTCCTCCTACAATGAGCAGTTCTTC.

The rearrangement uses TRBV20-1 and TRBJ2-7, with a weak D call TRBD1 (6 bases). The CDR3 totals 13 residues. Germline CDR1 and CDR2: DFQATT and SNEGSKA (reference sequence). Trimming took off 5 bases at V and 6 bases at J, with 17 bases between the two ends. CDR3 protein: CSAENRVPGEQYF. The DNA of the CDR3 is TGCAGTGCTGAGAACAGGGTGCCGGGCGAGCAGTACTTC.

The chain recombines TRBV9 with TRBJ2-7; D remains unclear. This CDR3 is 13 amino acids long. V was shortened by 4 bases and J by 1 base, with 9 bases between the two germline ends. Per the germline V gene, CDR1 is SGDLS and CDR2 is YYNGEE. In DNA form, the CDR3 reads TGTGCCAGCAGCTCGCACGATTCCTACGAGCAGTACTTC. Its translation: CASSSHDSYEQYF.

This clonotype has only a few counts. The genes are TRBV3-1 and TRBJ2-7, with 8 positions matching TRBD1. Germline trimming cut 2 bases from V and 3 bases from J; bases unmatched to any gene: 3. The CDR3 consists of 14 residues. CDR1 and CDR2 from the germline V gene are LGHDT and YNNKEL (reference sequence). CDR3 DNA sequence: TGTGCCAGCAGCCAAACAGGGGGTTTCTACGAGCAGTACTTC. Its protein is CASSQTGGFYEQYF.

This clonotype has a single count. The chain uses TRBV6-1 and TRBJ2-1, with a tentative D call TRBD1 (6 bases). This CDR3 has 16 residues. Trimming removed 5 bases at V and 7 bases at J, with 21 bases between. CDR1 and CDR2 from the germline V gene are MNHNS and SASEGT. The CDR3, as DNA: TGTGCCAGCAGTCCATATCTGGAGAGGGGGTCTAATGAGCAGTTCTTC. Its protein is CASSPYLERGSNEQFF.

V and J are TRBV3-1 and TRBJ2-5; D might be TRBD1 or TRBD2, each matching 6 bases. Germline V gene lookup returns CDR1 LGHDT and CDR2 YNNKEL (reference sequence). V was trimmed by 0 bases and J by 1 base, leaving 21 bases between them. This CDR3 has 19 residues. In DNA form, the CDR3 reads TGTGCCAGCAGCCAAGATGCCCCGACTCGGGGGCCCGTCCAAGAGACCCAGTACTTC. Translated, it gives CASSQDAPTRGPVQETQYF.

This clonotype was observed a single time. The rearrangement joins TRBV28 to TRBJ1-2; D uncertain. Trimming cost V 10 bases and J 4 bases, with 16 bases left between them. Germline V CDR1 and CDR2: MDHEN, SYDVKM. The CDR3 length is 13 residues. This CDR3 reads CANTTVTSYGYTF. CDR3 in DNA: TGTGCCAACACGACGGTAACATCCTATGGCTACACCTTC.